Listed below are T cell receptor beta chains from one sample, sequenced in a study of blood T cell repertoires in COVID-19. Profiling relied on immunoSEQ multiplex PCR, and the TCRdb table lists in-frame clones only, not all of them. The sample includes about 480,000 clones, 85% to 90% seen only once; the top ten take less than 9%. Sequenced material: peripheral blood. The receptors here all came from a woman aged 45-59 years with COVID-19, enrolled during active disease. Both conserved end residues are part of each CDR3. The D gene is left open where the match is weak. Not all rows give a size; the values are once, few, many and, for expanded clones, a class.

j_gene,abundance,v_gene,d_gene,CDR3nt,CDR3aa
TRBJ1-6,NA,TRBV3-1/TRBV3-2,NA,TGTGCCAGCAGCCAAGTGGGAGTAGAGGATAATTCACCCCTCCACTTT,CASSQVGVEDNSPLHF
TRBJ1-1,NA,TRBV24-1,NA,TGTGCCACCAGTCAACACCAGGGTAGTGAAGCTTTCTTT,CATSQHQGSEAFF
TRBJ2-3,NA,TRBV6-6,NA,TGTGCCAGCAGTTCCGGACTCGGCCGCACAGATACGCAGTATTTT,CASSSGLGRTDTQYF
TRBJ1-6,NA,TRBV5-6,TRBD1,TGTGCCAGCAGCCTAGGACAGGGCTACTATAATTCACCCCTCCACTTT,CASSLGQGYYNSPLHF
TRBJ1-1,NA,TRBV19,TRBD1,TGTGCCAGTACACTTCGACAGGGGGGCGGTGAAGCTTTCTTT,CASTLRQGGGEAFF
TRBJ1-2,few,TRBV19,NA,TGTGCCAGTAGCCGGGATGAAGGCGGCTACACCTTC,CASSRDEGGYTF
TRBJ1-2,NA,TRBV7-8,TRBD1,TGTGCCAGCAGCGTACAGGGGGCGAGGATAGATGGCTACACCTTC,CASSVQGARIDGYTF
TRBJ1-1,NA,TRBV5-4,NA,TGTGCCAGCAGCCCACAGGGATCCACTGAAGCTTTCTTT,CASSPQGSTEAFF
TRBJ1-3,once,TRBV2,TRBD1,TGTGCCAGCACTGTCCCCGGGACAGGCTTGGGGAGAAACACCATATATTTT,CASTVPGTGLGRNTIYF
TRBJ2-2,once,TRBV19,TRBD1,TGTGCCAGTAGAAAAGGTCGTTGGGGGGGACAGGGGAGCACCGGGGAGCTGTTTTTT,CASRKGRWGGQGSTGELFF
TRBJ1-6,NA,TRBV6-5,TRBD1,TGTGCCAGCACAAGACAGGGAGGTAATTCACCCCTCCACTTT,CASTRQGGNSPLHF
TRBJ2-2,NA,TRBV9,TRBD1,TGTGCCAGCGCGGACAGGGGAGGCACCGGGGAGCTGTTTTTT,CASADRGGTGELFF
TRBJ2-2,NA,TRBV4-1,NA,TGCGCCAGCAGCGGGTGGCAGGCCCTTAACACCGGGGAGCTGTTTTTT,CASSGWQALNTGELFF
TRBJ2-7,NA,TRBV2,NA,TGTGCCAGCAGTCAGGAATCGGAGGCCAACTCCTACGAGCAGTACTTC,CASSQESEANSYEQYF
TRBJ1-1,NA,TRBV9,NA,TGTGCCAGCAGCCCCCAAGGGGGTGAAGCTTTCTTT,CASSPQGGEAFF
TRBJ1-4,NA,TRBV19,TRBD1,TGTGCCAGTAGTACAACAGGGGGCGAGGGTGAAAAACTGTTTTTT,CASSTTGGEGEKLFF
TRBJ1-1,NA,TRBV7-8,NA,TGTGCCAGCAGCAAATACGGCGGAATCAACACTGAAGCTTTCTTT,CASSKYGGINTEAFF
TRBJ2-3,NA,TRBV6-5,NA,TGTGCCACCCCCCGGGGGACAGATACGCAGTATTTT,CATPRGTDTQYF
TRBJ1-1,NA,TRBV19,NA,TGTGCCAGTAGCATTACAGCGGATGAAGCTTTCTTT,CASSITADEAFF
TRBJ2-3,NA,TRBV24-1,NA,TGTGCCACCAGTGATGCGGGAAAGAAGGGAGATACGCAGTATTTT,CATSDAGKKGDTQYF
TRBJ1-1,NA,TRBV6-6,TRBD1,TGTGCCAGCATCCTGGGGACAGGGGGCACTGAAGCTTTCTTT,CASILGTGGTEAFF
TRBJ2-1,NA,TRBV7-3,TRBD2,TGTGCCAGCAGCCCCTACCCTAGGACTAGCCGCACCTACAATGAGCAGTTCTTC,CASSPYPRTSRTYNEQFF
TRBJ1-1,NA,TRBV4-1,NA,TGCGCCAGCAGCCAAGATCAGTTTGAAGCTTTCTTT,CASSQDQFEAFF
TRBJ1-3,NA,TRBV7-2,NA,TGTGCCAGCAGCTTATTGCAGGGAACAGGAAACACCATATATTTT,CASSLLQGTGNTIYF
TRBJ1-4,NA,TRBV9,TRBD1,TGTGCCAGCAGCGTGGGACAGGGGAGGGCAACTAATGAAAAACTGTTTTTT,CASSVGQGRATNEKLFF
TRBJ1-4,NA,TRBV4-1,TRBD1,TGCGCCAGCAGCCAGGGTCCTTCCGGGACAGGGGACGAAAAACTGTTTTTT,CASSQGPSGTGDEKLFF
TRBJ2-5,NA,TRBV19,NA,TGTGCCAGTAGTCAGGGCCAAGAGACCCAGTACTTC,CASSQGQETQYF
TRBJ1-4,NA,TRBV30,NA,TGTGCCTGCCGAATTGGGGAGTTTAATGAAAAACTGTTTTTT,CACRIGEFNEKLFF
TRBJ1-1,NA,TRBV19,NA,TGTGCCAGTAGTATGAGGGGGGGAGCCGTAGCTTTCTTT,CASSMRGGAVAFF
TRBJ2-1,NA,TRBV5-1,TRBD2,TGCGCCAGCAGCTCGGGTGGATGGGGGGGACCGGGCCCCGGTAATGAGCAGTTCTTC,CASSSGGWGGPGPGNEQFF
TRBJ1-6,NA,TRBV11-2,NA,TGTGCCAGCAGCTTTTCCTCGGTCGGTTCACCCCTCCACTTT,CASSFSSVGSPLHF
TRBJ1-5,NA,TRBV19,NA,TGTGCCAGTAGTAAGGGGCAGGTGGATCAGCCCCAGCATTTT,CASSKGQVDQPQHF
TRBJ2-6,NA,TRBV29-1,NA,TGCAGCGGGATGACTACGAGCTCTGGGGCCAACGTCCTGACTTTC,CSGMTTSSGANVLTF
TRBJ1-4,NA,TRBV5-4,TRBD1,TGTGCCAGCAGCTTGGACAGACAGGGTAATGAAAAACTGTTTTTT,CASSLDRQGNEKLFF
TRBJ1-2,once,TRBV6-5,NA,TGTGCCAGCAGTAAGGATCCTATGAGGAGCTACACCTTC,CASSKDPMRSYTF
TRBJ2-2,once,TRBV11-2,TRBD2,TGTGCCAGTCTAGCGGGCCCGAACACCGGGGAGCTGTTTTTT,CASLAGPNTGELFF
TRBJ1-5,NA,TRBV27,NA,TGTGCCAGCAGCCCTACAGGGATGAGTCAGCCCCAGCATTTT,CASSPTGMSQPQHF
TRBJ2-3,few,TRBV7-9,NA,TGTGCCAGCAGCCCACCCCAATTAGACAGGGCGGGATTAGATACGCAGTATTTT,CASSPPQLDRAGLDTQYF
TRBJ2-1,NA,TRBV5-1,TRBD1,TGCGCCAGCAGCTCCATATCCGGACAGGGAGGCTTGAATGAGCAGTTCTTC,CASSSISGQGGLNEQFF
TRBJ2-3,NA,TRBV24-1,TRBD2,TGTGCCACCAGTGATTTGCTAGCGGCAGATACGCAGTATTTT,CATSDLLAADTQYF
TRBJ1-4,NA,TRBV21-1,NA,TGTGCCAGAAGGCACAGGGAGGGAGGAACTAATGAAAAACTGTTTTTT,CARRHREGGTNEKLFF
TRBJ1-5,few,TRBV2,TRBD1,TGTGCCAGCAGTCGGACAGGGAGTCTTCAGCCCCAGCATTTT,CASSRTGSLQPQHF
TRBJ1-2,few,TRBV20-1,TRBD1,TGCAGTGCGCAGACAGGGAGATTTTACACCTTC,CSAQTGRFYTF
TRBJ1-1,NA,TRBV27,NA,TGTGCCAGCAGTTTATCAGGGGGGGGGACTGAAGCTTTCTTT,CASSLSGGGTEAFF
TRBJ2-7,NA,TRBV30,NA,TGTGCCTGGAGTGTCGAATCCATCAGCACACAGAGTGGCGAGCAGTACTTC,CAWSVESISTQSGEQYF
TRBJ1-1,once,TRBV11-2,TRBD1,TGTGCCAGCAGCTTTGGGACAGGCCGCCTTGAAGCTTTCTTT,CASSFGTGRLEAFF
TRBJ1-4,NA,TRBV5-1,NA,TGCGCCAGCAGCTTGGGTGGGCGATCTAATGAAAAACTGTTTTTT,CASSLGGRSNEKLFF
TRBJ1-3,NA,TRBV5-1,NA,TGCGCCAGCAGCCTAAACCCTGGAAACACCATATATTTT,CASSLNPGNTIYF
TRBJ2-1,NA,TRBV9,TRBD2,TGTGCCAGCAGCGGGGCTAGCGGGTGGAGCTCCTACAATGAGCAGTTCTTC,CASSGASGWSSYNEQFF
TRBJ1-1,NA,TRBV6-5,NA,TGTGCCAGCAGTTACTTGGGCAGGGAAAACACTGAAGCTTTCTTT,CASSYLGRENTEAFF
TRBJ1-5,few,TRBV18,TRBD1,TGTGCCAGCTCACTGGGGACAGGGAATAGGCCCCAGCATTTT,CASSLGTGNRPQHF